These T cell receptor beta chains were read from a single sample in a study of OX40 agonist ivuxolimab in advanced cancers. The protocol was immunoSEQ multiplex PCR, while the TCRdb copy is restricted to in-frame clones and leaves out a portion. The table lists 35,000 to 40,000 clones, roughly 80% of them singletons. Sequencing used CD4+ or CD8+ T cells sorted from blood, obtained in a trial of the OX40 agonist ivuxolimab. All receptors come from an adult with an advanced solid tumor such as melanoma, head and neck, liver or kidney cancer. CDR3s leave out the opening cysteine and the closing phenylalanine or tryptophan. Fields, in order: clone size, V gene, CDR3 protein. The size of a clone is reported for some rows only, either as once, few or many, or as a class for expanded clones.

clone_size: few; v_call: TRBV30; cdr3_aa: AWSVLAGEDTQY
clone_size: -; v_call: TRBV6-4; cdr3_aa: ASTGVSYEQY
clone_size: -; v_call: TRBV7-2; cdr3_aa: ASSLSRGIIQY
clone_size: -; v_call: TRBV7-9; cdr3_aa: ASSSRQGSTDTQY
clone_size: once; v_call: TRBV10-3; cdr3_aa: AISASINYGYT
clone_size: -; v_call: TRBV28; cdr3_aa: ASSLIAGTLYDNEQF
clone_size: -; v_call: TRBV4-2; cdr3_aa: ASSRRQGAMNTEAF
clone_size: -; v_call: TRBV5-8; cdr3_aa: ASSPRGGSGNTIY
clone_size: -; v_call: TRBV28; cdr3_aa: ASSFPRVSNTEAF
clone_size: -; v_call: TRBV4-3; cdr3_aa: ASSRGPLREQF
clone_size: -; v_call: TRBV5-5; cdr3_aa: ASSPKPLNGEQY
clone_size: -; v_call: TRBV29-1; cdr3_aa: SVVPAASYNEQF
clone_size: -; v_call: TRBV7-9; cdr3_aa: ASSLKGAWSFEQF
clone_size: -; v_call: TRBV9; cdr3_aa: ASSPRRDMNTEAF
clone_size: -; v_call: TRBV6-5; cdr3_aa: ASSSPGYGYT
clone_size: -; v_call: TRBV28; cdr3_aa: ASSLMQTSYEQY
clone_size: -; v_call: TRBV9; cdr3_aa: ASSVGDPSYNEQF
clone_size: -; v_call: TRBV4-3; cdr3_aa: ASSQVVGTGGGYT
clone_size: -; v_call: TRBV27; cdr3_aa: ASSPGADTQY
clone_size: few; v_call: TRBV25-1; cdr3_aa: ASSESGQGNTEAF
clone_size: -; v_call: TRBV7-2; cdr3_aa: ASSLSQGAFETQY
clone_size: few; v_call: TRBV4-1; cdr3_aa: ASSQDKRTRPYSNQPQH
clone_size: -; v_call: TRBV4-1; cdr3_aa: ASSQDRGAYEQY
clone_size: -; v_call: TRBV2; cdr3_aa: ASSPTGVSTDTQY
clone_size: -; v_call: TRBV13; cdr3_aa: ASSLGLANTEAF
clone_size: -; v_call: TRBV10-3; cdr3_aa: AISGWTSGGPDTQY
clone_size: -; v_call: TRBV20-1; cdr3_aa: SALNQETQY
clone_size: -; v_call: TRBV9; cdr3_aa: ASSVDPRERSGELF
clone_size: few; v_call: TRBV9; cdr3_aa: ASSVLSRNTDTQY
clone_size: -; v_call: TRBV7-9; cdr3_aa: ASSPRTFLDTGELF
clone_size: -; v_call: TRBV6-6; cdr3_aa: ASSYSGGTSSYEQY
clone_size: -; v_call: TRBV29-1; cdr3_aa: SVATGGRTEAF
clone_size: -; v_call: TRBV6-5; cdr3_aa: ASSYSYYNEQF
clone_size: -; v_call: TRBV7-8; cdr3_aa: ASSSKRDGTYEQY
clone_size: -; v_call: TRBV16; cdr3_aa: ASSPATGTDTQY
clone_size: -; v_call: TRBV30; cdr3_aa: AWSVNRQEAF
clone_size: -; v_call: TRBV5-1; cdr3_aa: ASSSGTEGNTIY
clone_size: once; v_call: TRBV4-2; cdr3_aa: ASSRGLFTDTQY
clone_size: -; v_call: TRBV7-2; cdr3_aa: ASSLTWGDEKLF
clone_size: -; v_call: TRBV19; cdr3_aa: ASSNSPLEQY
clone_size: -; v_call: TRBV29-1; cdr3_aa: SVGGQYEQY
clone_size: -; v_call: TRBV18; cdr3_aa: ASSPARVDGYT
clone_size: -; v_call: TRBV9; cdr3_aa: ASSVTRLSTDTQY
clone_size: -; v_call: TRBV27; cdr3_aa: ASSLGLAGADEQY
clone_size: -; v_call: TRBV5-6; cdr3_aa: ASSLDTAYEQY
clone_size: -; v_call: TRBV5-1; cdr3_aa: ASSLEGLTYEQY
clone_size: few; v_call: TRBV27; cdr3_aa: ASSGGTIAGELF